This T cell receptor beta chain was retrieved from a study of shared clonotypes between healthy human individuals. A word on this clone: Its antigen is still unknown.

Study-level findings and limits: Naive CD4 clonotypes were shared across a handful of donors at roughly 5.5%.

TCRdb keeps only in-frame clones here, not all; method: immunoSEQ multiplex PCR. This table holds a few million clones, 90% to 95% found once. The CDR3 length is 18 residues. Germline CDR1 SGDLS, CDR2 YYNGEE. Trimming took 0 bases from V and 6 from J; bases not matched to a gene: 16. The chain combines TRBV9 with TRBJ2-5; TRBD2 matches 8 bases. The sample consisted of naive CD4+ T cells from PBMCs. The subset: CD45RA+ positively selected. The clonotype comes from a man aged 18 to 35 in good health. Some clones in this sample may be carry-over from other donors' samples. This chain's CDR3 is CASSVEGLESAGGQTQYF. The DNA for the CDR3 is TGTGCCAGCAGCGTAGAGGGACTAGAGTCGGCGGGGGGACAGACCCAGTACTTC.